This TCR beta chain is from a study of human T cells and chemical hapten exposure. Study context: Largely, small differences in pooled library volume made per-sample TCR yields vary.

There are 12 residues in the CDR3. The germline CDR1 and CDR2 sequences are MNHEY and SVGAGI. Trimming stripped 4 bases from V and 4 bases from J, with 7 bases between. Overall study findings and caveats: There were significantly more large CDR3 similarity clusters among expanded TCRs than among controls.

Time point noted: patch test 3, about 24 weeks after DPC sensitization. Treatment: therapeutic diphenylcyclopropenone sensitization with weekly scalp DPC. Every donor had alopecia and was 18 to 70 years old; all were suitable for DPC. A remark on this clonotype: Its matching antigen is unknown.

How the authors handled the data: Sample-level TCR yields exhibited a median of about 96,000, with a range of roughly 23,224 to 750,000. TCRdb used MiXCR to reprocess the RACE reads, holding one entry per CDR3 protein. The V and J calls, along with clone size, are taken from TCRdb and not from the paper's own processing. The table has over 150,000 distinct CDR3 sequences, 25% to 35% seen once. The chain couples TRBV6-5 to TRBJ1-1; D unclear. The origin of this receptor is a young woman with alopecia areata. Some clones in this sample may be carry-over from other donors' samples. The sequenced sample was whole blood, obtained in connection with sensitization to the hapten diphenylcyclopropenone (DPC). In nucleotides, the CDR3 is TGTGCCAGCAGTTGGTCCGGCACTGAAGCTTTCTTT. Translation gives CASSWSGTEAFF.